This TCR beta chain stems from a study of cytomegalovirus exposure and HLA in healthy donors. About the study: Of the donors genotyped, about 410 in all, over 80% fell in the Caucasian-associated ancestry cluster.

The CDR3 loop spans 15 amino acids. The ends lost 5 bases at V and 2 bases at J; junction bases unmatched: 6. The germline CDR1 and CDR2 sequences are SNHLY and FYNNEI. Primers for the PCR totalled 60 Vbeta and 13 Jbeta. Assay: immunoSEQ multiplex PCR; the TCRdb copy retains only in-frame clones and omits some. The profile shows about 160,000 clones, approximately 80% of them singletons. Regarding the study as a whole: Through in vitro validation, three CMV-associated chains were shown to be specific for CMV antigens. An analysis that came later showed most CMV-associated TCR beta chains appearing HLA-restricted.

A remark on this clone: Its antigen remains unknown.

The TCR comes from a man aged 25-45 years in good health and CMV-seronegative. Material: PBMCs. The V gene is TRBV2, the J gene TRBJ1-1, with 9 bases that match TRBD1. In DNA form, the CDR3 reads TGTGCCAGCAGTCAACAGGGGGCAGATAACACTGAAGCTTTCTTT. Translated, it gives CASSQQGADNTEAFF.